A single sample is the source of the 2 T cell receptor beta chains below, sequenced in a study of beta chain features in type 1 diabetes. No antigen has been identified for these receptors. TCRB transcripts that were expressed got sequenced, as all of the isolated RNA had been reverse transcribed. Some clones are missing from TCRdb's copy, which holds only in-frame ones; the method was immunoSEQ multiplex PCR. The sample carries roughly 280,000 clones, around 24% recorded once. Whole-study findings and limits: All four CD4+ subsets of Type 1 diabetes patients contained TCRB CDR3s that were moderately but significantly shorter.

The sequencing sample was made of naive CD4+ T cells from blood. Every receptor here comes from a woman aged 25 to 39 with type 1 diabetes.

Only a few counts were recorded for this clone. The chain links TRBV6-5 to TRBJ2-2, with a tentative D call TRBD1 (6 bases). Trimming left V 6 bases short and J 2 bases short, with 13 bases between. Germline V gene lookup returns CDR1 MNHEY and CDR2 SVGAGI. The CDR3 runs to 15 residues. The DNA of the CDR3 is TGTGCCAGCAGACCGCCAGGGGCCAACACCGGGGAGCTGTTTTTT. Translation gives CASRPPGANTGELFF.

The chain couples TRBV11-2 to TRBJ2-7; D remains ambiguous. CDR1 and CDR2 from the germline V gene are SGHAT and FQNNGV. The CDR3 is made up of 11 amino acids. Trimming removed 4 bases from V and 4 bases from J, with 5 bases in between. CDR3 in DNA: TGTGCCAGCAGCTCCCAATACGAGCAGTACTTC. Its translation is CASSSQYEQYF. The entire variable domain, with the rest obtained from reference TRBV11-2 and TRBJ2-7, is as follows: EAGVAQSPRYKIIEKRQSVAFWCNPISGHATLYWYQQILGQGPKLLIQFQNNGVVDDSQLPKDRFSAERLKGVDSTLKIQPAKLEDSAVYLCASSSQYEQYFGPGTRLTVT.